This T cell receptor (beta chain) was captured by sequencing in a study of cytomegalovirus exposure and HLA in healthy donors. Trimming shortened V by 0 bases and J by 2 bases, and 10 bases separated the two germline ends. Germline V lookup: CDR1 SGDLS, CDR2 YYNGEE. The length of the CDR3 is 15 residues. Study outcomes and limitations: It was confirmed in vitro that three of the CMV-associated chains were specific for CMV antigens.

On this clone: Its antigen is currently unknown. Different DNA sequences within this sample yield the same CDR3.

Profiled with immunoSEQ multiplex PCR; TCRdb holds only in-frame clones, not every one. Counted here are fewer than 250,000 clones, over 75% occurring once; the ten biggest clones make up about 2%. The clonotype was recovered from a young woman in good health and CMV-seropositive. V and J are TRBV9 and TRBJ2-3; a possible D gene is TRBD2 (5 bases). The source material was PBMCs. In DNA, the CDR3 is TGTGCCAGCAGCGTAGAAGGAGGTTCCACAGATACGCAGTATTTT. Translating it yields CASSVEGGSTDTQYF. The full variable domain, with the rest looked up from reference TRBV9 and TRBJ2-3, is DSGVTQTPKHLITATGQRVTLRCSPRSGDLSVYWYQQSLDQGLQFLIQYYNGEERAKGNILERFSAQQFPDLHSELNLSSLELGDSALYFCASSVEGGSTDTQYFGPGTRLTVL.